The 24 T cell receptor beta chains reported below all come from one sample, sequenced in a study of graft-versus-host responses after intestinal transplantation (TCRdb year 2021). This specimen's time point label, interpreted: cells obtained before transplantation from donor or recipient. The protocol used for the library was the immunoSEQ multiplex PCR assay. Held by TCRdb, this immuneACCESS table contains in-frame sequences only and omits some clones. Under half of the omission traces to an unresolved V gene where checked; the cause of the rest is unknown. The table for this sample lists 80,000 to 100,000 clones; 92% of them were counted only once. More than 0.15% of the sample belongs to the ten largest clones. For these receptors, no antigen is known. Sequencing used unstimulated CD4+ T cells sorted from spleen or lymph node cells, obtained before intestinal transplant. All receptors come from a human donor who received an intestinal transplant.

The genes are TRBV4-1 and TRBJ1-5; D uncertain. V dropped 0 bases and J dropped 4 bases, with 4 bases sitting between them. The CDR3 covers 13 residues. Per germline, CDR1 MGHRA and CDR2 YSYEKL. CDR3: CASSQDPNQPQHF. CDR3 nucleotide sequence: TGCGCCAGCAGCCAAGACCCAAATCAGCCCCAGCATTTT.

V and J are TRBV5-1 and TRBJ2-5; 9 bases are a match to TRBD1. The CDR3 is 15 residues long. Per the germline V gene, CDR1 is SGHRS and CDR2 is YFSETQ. V lost 3 bases to trimming and J lost 3 bases; unmatched junction nucleotides: 6. The DNA for the CDR3 is TGCGCCAGCAGCTCGACAGGGGGATGGGAAGAGACCCAGTACTTC. This sequence encodes CASSSTGGWEETQYF.

V and J are TRBV25-1 and TRBJ2-2; D is possibly TRBD2 (5 bases). The germline V and J ends were trimmed by 3 bases and 5 bases, with 13 bases remaining between them. CDR1 is MGHDK and CDR2 is SYGVNS in the germline V gene. This CDR3 contains 15 residues. CDR3 sequence (DNA): TGTGCCAGCAGTGACAACTGGGAGTTAACCGGGGAGCTGTTTTTT. Protein sequence: CASSDNWELTGELFF.

The chain has TRBV5-6 and TRBJ2-1; 9 bases align to TRBD2. The CDR3 loop spans 15 amino acids. CDR1 is SGHDT, CDR2 YYEEEE, per germline. Germline trimming cut 5 bases from V and 5 bases from J; bases unmatched to any gene: 8. The chain's CDR3 is CASSLAGGQDNEQFF. The CDR3, as DNA: TGTGCCAGCAGTCTGGCGGGGGGGCAGGACAATGAGCAGTTCTTC. The variable domain in full, with the rest retrieved from reference TRBV5-6 and TRBJ2-1, is DAGVTQSPTHLIKTRGQQVTLRCSPKSGHDTVSWYQQALGQGPQFIFQYYEEEERQRGNFPDRFSGHQFPNYSSELNVNALLLGDSALYLCASSLAGGQDNEQFFGPGTRLTVL.

The rearrangement uses TRBV27 and TRBJ2-6; 8 bases line up with TRBD1. Unmatched junction bases numbered 2, after V lost 4 bases and J lost 3 bases. The CDR3 loop spans 15 amino acids. Per the germline V gene, CDR1 is MNHEY and CDR2 is SMNVEV (reference sequence). CDR3 region: CASSSTGVGANVLTF. DNA of the CDR3: TGTGCCAGCAGTTCGACAGGGGTTGGGGCCAACGTCCTGACTTTC.

The V and J genes are TRBV7-5 and TRBJ2-5; the table's TRBD1 call for D was not verified on the DNA. TRBV7-5 is reported as a pseudogene. The CDR3 contains 13 residues. CDR3 sequence (DNA): TGTGCCAGAAATTCCAGGGATTTAGAGACCCAGTACTTC. This encodes CARNSRDLETQYF.

The chain has TRBV2 and TRBJ1-2; 11 nucleotides align to TRBD1. V trimming: 8 bases; J trimming: 8 bases; junction bases outside the gene matches: 16. From germline, CDR1 is SNHLY and CDR2 FYNNEI. This CDR3 has 16 amino acids. The CDR3 reads CASLATLGQGVWGYTF. CDR3 DNA: TGTGCCAGCCTCGCAACATTGGGACAGGGGGTCTGGGGCTACACCTTC.

The rearrangement links TRBV5-4 to TRBJ2-7, with 9 nucleotides matching TRBD2. Germline V gene lookup returns CDR1 SGHNT and CDR2 YYREEE (reference sequence). The CDR3 is 17 amino acids. V trimming: 0 bases; J trimming: 3 bases; junction bases outside the gene matches: 10. The DNA of the CDR3 is TGTGCCAGCAGCTTGGGCGGGGCTCTAGCGGGGATCTACGAGCAGTACTTC. This codes for CASSLGGALAGIYEQYF.

V and J are TRBV4-1 and TRBJ2-3; no definite D call. V lost 4 bases, J lost 3 bases, and 8 bases lay in between. The CDR3 covers 13 residues. Per germline, CDR1 MGHRA and CDR2 YSYEKL. CDR3: CASSRERTDTQYF. The CDR3 coding sequence is TGCGCCAGCAGCCGCGAAAGAACAGATACGCAGTATTTT.

The chain has TRBV18 and TRBJ1-1; maybe TRBD1 (5 bases). Trimming cost V 4 bases and J 1 base, with 10 bases left between them. The CDR3 is 14 amino acids. Germline lookup yields CDR1 KGHSH and CDR2 LQKENI. This CDR3 reads CASSRTTGNTEAFF. Written as DNA, the CDR3 is TGTGCCAGCTCACGTACAACAGGGAACACTGAAGCTTTCTTT. Full variable domain (outside the CDR3, taken from reference TRBV18 and TRBJ1-1): NAGVMQNPRHLVRRRGQEARLRCSPMKGHSHVYWYRQLPEEGLKFMVYLQKENIIDESGMPKERFSAEFPKEGPSILRIQQVVRGDSAAYFCASSRTTGNTEAFFGQGTRLTVV.

The rearrangement joins TRBV15 to TRBJ2-7; the match to TRBD2 covers 12 bases. V lost 4 bases, J lost 0 bases, and 7 bases stayed unmatched. This CDR3 has 17 amino acids. From germline, CDR1 is LNHNV and CDR2 YYDKDF (reference sequence). CDR3 DNA: TGTGCCACCAGCAAGGGACTAGCGGGTCTCTACTCCTACGAGCAGTACTTC. Protein sequence: CATSKGLAGLYSYEQYF.

The chain uses TRBV6-5 and TRBJ1-3; the D is unclear. V was trimmed by 6 bases and J by 3 bases, leaving 6 bases between them. The germline gives CDR1 MNHEY, CDR2 SVGAGI. The CDR3 spans 12 residues. The CDR3 DNA reads TGTGCCAGCAGCCGGGGTGGAAACACCATATATTTT. Translated, it gives CASSRGGNTIYF.

The chain recombines TRBV9 with TRBJ2-1, with unresolved D. The ends were cut back, 4 bases at V and 1 base at J, with 15 bases in the middle. Germline V gene data show CDR1 as SGDLS and CDR2 as YYNGEE. The CDR3 is made up of 16 amino acids. The CDR3 reads CASSPRDSPSYNEQFF. DNA of the CDR3: TGTGCCAGCAGCCCCCGTGACTCGCCTTCCTACAATGAGCAGTTCTTC.

V usage is TRBV29-1 and J usage is TRBJ2-1; TRBD1 matches at 7 bases. V shed 1 base, J shed 8 bases, and the junction held 5 bases outside the gene matches. This CDR3 spans 13 amino acids. From germline, CDR1 is SQVTM and CDR2 ANQGSEA. As DNA, the CDR3 is TGCAGCGTTGAAGTACGACAGGGCGATGAGCAGTTCTTC. Protein product: CSVEVRQGDEQFF.

The chain employs TRBV10-1 and TRBJ2-1, with D possibly being TRBD2 (5 bases). V was cut by 3 bases and J by 6 bases, with 15 bases left in between. This CDR3 spans 15 amino acids. Germline lookup yields CDR1 WNHNN and CDR2 SYGVQD (reference sequence). The DNA of the CDR3 is TGCGCCAGCAGTGATCGAGATTGGGGAGTCAATGAGCAGTTCTTC. As protein: CASSDRDWGVNEQFF.

In its sample, this clone was seen a few times. The chain couples TRBV2 to TRBJ1-6, with D unclear. Germline loops: CDR1 SNHLY, CDR2 FYNNEI. Trimming took 5 bases from V and 4 from J, leaving 9 bases between them. The CDR3 sequence is 14 residues long. CDR3 sequence: CASSRREYNSPLHF. The CDR3 DNA sequence: TGTGCCAGCAGTCGCCGGGAGTATAATTCACCCCTCCACTTT.

The chain joins TRBV4-3 to TRBJ1-1; 8 bases match TRBD1. The CDR3 totals 16 residues. V shed 1 base, J shed 4 bases, and the junction held 8 bases outside the gene matches. Per the germline V gene, CDR1 is LGHNA and CDR2 is YSLEER. The CDR3 nucleotides are TGCGCCAGCAGCCAAGCACAGGGGGGGGAGGTCACTGAAGCTTTCTTT. Translating it yields CASSQAQGGEVTEAFF.

The rearrangement joins TRBV9 to TRBJ2-5, with 11 positions matching TRBD2. The DNA end is a closer match to TRBJ2-7, so the J assignment may be wrong. This CDR3 contains 15 residues. Germline CDR1 and CDR2: SGDLS and YYNGEE. The CDR3 coding sequence is TGTGCCAGCAGCGTTAGCGGGGGGGGTTCGGACGAGCAGTACTTC. Its protein is CASSVSGGGSDEQYF.

V is TRBV30 and J is TRBJ2-2; 8 bases line up with TRBD2. Trimming cost V 3 bases and J 0 bases; bases outside gene matches: 6. The CDR3 is 16 residues long. Germline V gene lookup returns CDR1 GTSNPN and CDR2 SVGIG (reference sequence). CDR3 coding DNA: TGTGCCTGGAGAAAACCGGGACTAGCGAACACCGGGGAGCTGTTTTTT. It codes for CAWRKPGLANTGELFF.

The chain carries TRBV5-8 and TRBJ2-5, with a possible D match to TRBD2 (7 bases). V was cut by 1 base and J by 13 bases, with 20 bases left in between. The V gene's germline CDR1 is SGHTS and CDR2 YDEGEE. The length of the CDR3 is 14 residues. CDR3 sequence: CASSLRGGGAGPYF. CDR3 in DNA: TGTGCCAGCAGCTTGAGGGGGGGCGGCGCGGGGCCGTACTTC.

This rearrangement joins TRBV14 to TRBJ1-1; 9 bases are shared with TRBD1. CDR1 and CDR2 (germline): SGHDN, FVKESK. V shed 5 bases, J shed 0 bases, and the junction held 4 bases outside the gene matches. The CDR3 extends over 15 amino acids. The CDR3 is CASSMTGGMNTEAFF. CDR3 nucleotides: TGTGCCAGCAGCATGACAGGGGGGATGAACACTGAAGCTTTCTTT.

The rearrangement links TRBV18 to TRBJ1-1, with D hard to call. The CDR3 has 14 amino acids. V lost 2 bases and J lost 1, with 8 bases in between. The germline V gene encodes CDR1 KGHSH and CDR2 LQKENI. The CDR3 DNA is TGTGCCAGCTCACCATTCTCCGGGAACACTGAAGCTTTCTTT. Translated: CASSPFSGNTEAFF.

The chain has TRBV14 and TRBJ2-3; tentatively, D is TRBD2 (5 bases). Germline V lookup: CDR1 SGHDN, CDR2 FVKESK. The CDR3 extends over 16 amino acids. Trimming removed 0 bases at V and 3 bases at J, with 13 bases between. CDR3 loop: CASSQDRASSTDTQYF. The CDR3 nucleotides are TGTGCCAGCAGCCAAGATCGTGCTAGCAGTACAGATACGCAGTATTTT.

The V call is TRBV5-4, the J call TRBJ1-1; TRBD1 might be the D (5 bases). V was clipped by 4 bases and J by 2 bases, with 12 bases between them. This CDR3 has 14 amino acids. The germline gives CDR1 SGHNT, CDR2 YYREEE (reference sequence). CDR3 amino acids: CASSKVTANTEAFF. DNA of the CDR3: TGTGCCAGCAGCAAGGTGACAGCTAACACTGAAGCTTTCTTT.